This T cell receptor (beta chain) comes out of a study of T cell responses to AZD1222 COVID-19 vaccine. Study in general: The study pooled second doses at about 4 or about 12 weeks.

A remark on this clone: The antigen remains undetermined.

General study results and limits: Epitopes outside B.1.351 and B.1.1.7 mutated regions reportedly drew nearly half of spike TCRs. Only a handful of people who got AZD1222 tested seropositive at baseline.

Some clones are missing from TCRdb's copy, which holds only in-frame ones; the method was immunoSEQ multiplex PCR. The data show about 150,000 clones, about 93% seen once. V lost 4 bases and J 3 bases, leaving 3 bases between the germline ends. There are 11 residues in the CDR3. CDR1 is SQVTM, CDR2 ANQGSEA, per germline. The sequence was collected from an adult in good health. This specimen was peripheral blood, taken on day 0 of AZD1222 vaccination. The chain joins TRBV29-1 to TRBJ1-4; D not resolved. The CDR3: CSVGSNEKLFF. CDR3 nucleotide sequence: TGCAGCGTTGGATCTAATGAAAAACTGTTTTTT.